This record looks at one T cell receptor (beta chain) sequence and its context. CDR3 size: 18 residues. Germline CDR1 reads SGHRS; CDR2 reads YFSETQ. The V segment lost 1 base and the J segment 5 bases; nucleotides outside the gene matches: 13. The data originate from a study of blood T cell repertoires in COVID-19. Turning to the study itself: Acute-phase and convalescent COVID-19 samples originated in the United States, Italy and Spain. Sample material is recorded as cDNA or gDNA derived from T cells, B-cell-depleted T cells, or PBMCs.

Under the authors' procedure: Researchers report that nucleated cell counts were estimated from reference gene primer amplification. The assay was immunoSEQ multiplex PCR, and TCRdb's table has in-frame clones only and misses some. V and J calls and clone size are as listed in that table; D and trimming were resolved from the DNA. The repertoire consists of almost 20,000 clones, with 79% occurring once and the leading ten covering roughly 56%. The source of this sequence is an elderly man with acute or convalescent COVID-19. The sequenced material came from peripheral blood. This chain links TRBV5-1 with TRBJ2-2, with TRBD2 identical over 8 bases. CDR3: CASSLRSGASSGTGELFF. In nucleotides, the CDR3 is TGCGCCAGCAGCTTGCGTAGCGGGGCTTCTTCAGGGACCGGGGAGCTGTTTTTT.